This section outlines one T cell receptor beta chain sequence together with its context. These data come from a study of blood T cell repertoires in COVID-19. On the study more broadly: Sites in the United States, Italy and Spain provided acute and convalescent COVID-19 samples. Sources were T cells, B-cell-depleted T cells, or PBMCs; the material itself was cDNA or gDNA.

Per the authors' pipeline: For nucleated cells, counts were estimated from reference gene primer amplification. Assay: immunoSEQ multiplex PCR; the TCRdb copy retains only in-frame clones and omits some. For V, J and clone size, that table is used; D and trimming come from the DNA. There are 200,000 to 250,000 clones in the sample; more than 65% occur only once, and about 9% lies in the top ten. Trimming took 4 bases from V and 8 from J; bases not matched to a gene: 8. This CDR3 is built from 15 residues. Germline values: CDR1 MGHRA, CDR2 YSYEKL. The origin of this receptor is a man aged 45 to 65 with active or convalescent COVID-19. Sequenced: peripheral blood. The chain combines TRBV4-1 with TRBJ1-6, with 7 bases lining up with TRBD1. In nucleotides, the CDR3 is TGCGCCAGCAGCCGCCCGACAGGGATCCATTCACCCCTCCACTTT. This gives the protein CASSRPTGIHSPLHF.